The rows below give T cell receptor beta chains drawn from one sample of a study of blood T cell repertoires in COVID-19. Measured with immunoSEQ multiplex PCR; TCRdb has only the in-frame clones, and not every one. Here the sample spans over 200,000 clones, 80% to 90% being singletons. The sequencing sample was made of peripheral blood. The receptor source for this set is a woman older than 75 with active or convalescent COVID-19. CDR3s include the opening cysteine and the closing phenylalanine or tryptophan. Fields, in order: D gene, J gene, V gene, clone size, CDR3 protein, CDR3 DNA. A D gene is named only where the DNA matches it firmly. Some rows have no size entry. The others give once, few or many, or a class for an expanded clone.

d_call: TRBD1
j_call: TRBJ1-2
v_call: TRBV6-2/TRBV6-3
clone_size: NA
cdr3_aa: CASSWTGVPYGYTF
cdr3_nt: TGTGCCAGCAGTTGGACAGGGGTCCCCTATGGCTACACCTTC

d_call: TRBD1
j_call: TRBJ2-5
v_call: TRBV7-9
clone_size: NA
cdr3_aa: CASSFDRGWETQYF
cdr3_nt: TGTGCCAGCAGCTTTGACAGGGGCTGGGAGACCCAGTACTTC

d_call: TRBD2
j_call: TRBJ2-1
v_call: TRBV9
clone_size: NA
cdr3_aa: CASSKGTSGSSYNEQFF
cdr3_nt: TGTGCCAGCAGCAAAGGGACTAGCGGGAGCTCCTACAATGAGCAGTTCTTC

d_call: TRBD1
j_call: TRBJ2-7
v_call: TRBV9
clone_size: NA
cdr3_aa: CASSVRDSRDVSEQYF
cdr3_nt: TGTGCCAGCAGCGTGAGGGACAGCCGGGATGTTTCCGAGCAGTACTTC

d_call: TRBD2
j_call: TRBJ2-1
v_call: TRBV6-4
clone_size: once
cdr3_aa: CASSSTGGTSGVDEQFF
cdr3_nt: TGTGCCAGCAGCTCCACCGGTGGGACTAGCGGGGTAGATGAGCAGTTCTTC

d_call: TRBD1
j_call: TRBJ1-2
v_call: TRBV28
clone_size: NA
cdr3_aa: CASSFRGQGYGYTF
cdr3_nt: TGTGCCAGCAGTTTCCGGGGACAGGGGTATGGCTACACCTTC

d_call: TRBD1
j_call: TRBJ2-5
v_call: TRBV2
clone_size: once
cdr3_aa: CAGGQGAKTQYF
cdr3_nt: TGTGCCGGCGGACAGGGAGCGAAGACCCAGTACTTC

d_call: TRBD1
j_call: TRBJ2-3
v_call: TRBV9
clone_size: once
cdr3_aa: CASSGHRGPSTDTQYF
cdr3_nt: TGTGCCAGCAGCGGCCACAGGGGACCCTCCACAGATACGCAGTATTTT

d_call: NA
j_call: TRBJ2-2
v_call: TRBV18
clone_size: NA
cdr3_aa: CASSPPTGVTGELFF
cdr3_nt: TGTGCCAGCTCACCACCAACGGGAGTGACCGGGGAGCTGTTTTTT

d_call: TRBD1
j_call: TRBJ2-7
v_call: TRBV10-3
clone_size: NA
cdr3_aa: CAIKGGTGTYEQYF
cdr3_nt: TGTGCCATCAAGGGCGGGACAGGTACATACGAGCAGTACTTC

d_call: TRBD2
j_call: TRBJ2-3
v_call: TRBV7-2
clone_size: NA
cdr3_aa: CASSPLPGLVTDTQYF
cdr3_nt: TGTGCCAGCAGCCCTCTCCCGGGACTAGTCACGGATACGCAGTATTTT

d_call: TRBD1
j_call: TRBJ1-3
v_call: TRBV3-1/TRBV3-2
clone_size: NA
cdr3_aa: CASSLGTGGNTIYF
cdr3_nt: TGTGCCAGCAGCCTAGGGACAGGGGGAAACACCATATATTTT

d_call: TRBD1
j_call: TRBJ1-2
v_call: TRBV28
clone_size: NA
cdr3_aa: CASRRHAGQNWDGYTF
cdr3_nt: TGTGCCAGCAGACGTCATGCGGGACAGAACTGGGATGGCTACACCTTC

d_call: TRBD2
j_call: TRBJ2-5
v_call: TRBV27
clone_size: NA
cdr3_aa: CASSRRLAGGRGLQETQYF
cdr3_nt: TGTGCCAGCAGTCGGAGACTAGCGGGGGGCCGCGGTTTGCAAGAGACCCAGTACTTC

d_call: NA
j_call: TRBJ2-1
v_call: TRBV21-1
clone_size: once
cdr3_aa: CASSNLRWEQFF
cdr3_nt: TGTGCCAGCAGCAACCTACGCTGGGAGCAGTTCTTC

d_call: NA
j_call: TRBJ1-1
v_call: TRBV28
clone_size: NA
cdr3_aa: CASSLSSGEAFF
cdr3_nt: TGTGCCAGCAGTTTATCGAGTGGTGAAGCTTTCTTT

d_call: TRBD1
j_call: TRBJ1-6
v_call: TRBV30
clone_size: NA
cdr3_aa: CAWSRVGQMRSPLHF
cdr3_nt: TGTGCCTGGAGTAGGGTGGGACAGATGAGGTCACCCCTCCACTTT

d_call: NA
j_call: TRBJ1-3
v_call: TRBV4-3
clone_size: NA
cdr3_aa: CASSQMIGAGNTIYF
cdr3_nt: TGCGCCAGCAGCCAAATGATCGGGGCTGGAAACACCATATATTTT

d_call: NA
j_call: TRBJ2-6
v_call: TRBV15
clone_size: NA
cdr3_aa: CATSRAAGVWANVLTF
cdr3_nt: TGTGCCACCAGCAGAGCCGCAGGGGTTTGGGCCAACGTCCTGACTTTC

d_call: NA
j_call: TRBJ1-4
v_call: TRBV28
clone_size: NA
cdr3_aa: CASTQTNEKLFF
cdr3_nt: TGTGCCAGCACTCAGACTAATGAAAAACTGTTTTTT

d_call: TRBD2
j_call: TRBJ2-7
v_call: TRBV6-6
clone_size: NA
cdr3_aa: CASSRLAGTSITTYEQYF
cdr3_nt: TGTGCCAGCAGCCGACTAGCGGGGACTTCAATAACAACCTACGAGCAGTACTTC

d_call: TRBD1
j_call: TRBJ1-5
v_call: TRBV15
clone_size: NA
cdr3_aa: CATSIGGAQPQHF
cdr3_nt: TGTGCCACCAGCATAGGGGGCGCCCAGCCCCAGCATTTT

d_call: NA
j_call: TRBJ2-1
v_call: TRBV5-1
clone_size: NA
cdr3_aa: CASSLVERSYNEQFF
cdr3_nt: TGCGCCAGCAGCTTGGTAGAGCGGTCCTACAATGAGCAGTTCTTC

d_call: NA
j_call: TRBJ2-1
v_call: TRBV11-3
clone_size: NA
cdr3_aa: CASSFRGRDYNEQFF
cdr3_nt: TGTGCCAGCAGCTTCCGCGGGCGGGACTACAATGAGCAGTTCTTC

d_call: NA
j_call: TRBJ1-1
v_call: TRBV27
clone_size: NA
cdr3_aa: CASSLLQVGTEAFF
cdr3_nt: TGTGCCAGCAGTCTCCTACAGGTAGGGACTGAAGCTTTCTTT

d_call: TRBD2
j_call: TRBJ2-3
v_call: TRBV9
clone_size: NA
cdr3_aa: CASSSTLAGVLAADTQYF
cdr3_nt: TGTGCCAGCAGCAGTACTCTAGCGGGAGTATTGGCAGCAGATACGCAGTATTTT

d_call: TRBD2
j_call: TRBJ2-5
v_call: TRBV4-2
clone_size: NA
cdr3_aa: CASSPQAGGPIEVETQYF
cdr3_nt: TGTGCCAGCAGCCCCCAAGCGGGGGGTCCAATTGAGGTCGAGACCCAGTACTTC

d_call: TRBD2
j_call: TRBJ2-3
v_call: TRBV4-3
clone_size: NA
cdr3_aa: CASSQDLAGADTQYF
cdr3_nt: TGCGCCAGCAGCCAAGATCTAGCGGGGGCAGATACGCAGTATTTT

d_call: TRBD1
j_call: TRBJ2-7
v_call: TRBV5-1
clone_size: NA
cdr3_aa: CASSPRTGGYEQYF
cdr3_nt: TGCGCCAGCAGCCCCCGGACAGGGGGCTACGAGCAGTACTTC

d_call: TRBD2
j_call: TRBJ2-7
v_call: TRBV5-1
clone_size: NA
cdr3_aa: CASSSLTSGTVSYEQYF
cdr3_nt: TGCGCCAGCAGCTCCTTGACTAGCGGGACGGTCTCCTACGAGCAGTACTTC

d_call: TRBD1
j_call: TRBJ2-7
v_call: TRBV5-3
clone_size: NA
cdr3_aa: CARSFGTALVVARGVYEQYF
cdr3_nt: TGTGCCAGAAGCTTCGGGACAGCTCTAGTTGTAGCTCGGGGAGTCTACGAGCAGTACTTC

d_call: NA
j_call: TRBJ2-2
v_call: TRBV7-3
clone_size: NA
cdr3_aa: CASSKGPGGPNTGELFF
cdr3_nt: TGTGCCAGCAGCAAAGGGCCAGGGGGGCCGAACACCGGGGAGCTGTTTTTT

d_call: NA
j_call: TRBJ2-2
v_call: TRBV4-2
clone_size: NA
cdr3_aa: CASSQEEKRTGELFF
cdr3_nt: TGTGCCAGCAGCCAAGAGGAAAAGCGCACCGGGGAGCTGTTTTTT

d_call: TRBD2
j_call: TRBJ2-1
v_call: TRBV20-1
clone_size: NA
cdr3_aa: CSATSGGSQFF
cdr3_nt: TGCAGTGCTACTAGCGGGGGGTCGCAGTTCTTC

d_call: TRBD1
j_call: TRBJ2-2
v_call: TRBV5-4
clone_size: NA
cdr3_aa: CASSPRQGTKSPGELFF
cdr3_nt: TGTGCCAGCAGCCCAAGACAGGGAACCAAGTCTCCCGGGGAGCTGTTTTTT

d_call: TRBD1
j_call: TRBJ1-4
v_call: TRBV19
clone_size: once
cdr3_aa: CASSSAAGQGALYLQKLFF
cdr3_nt: TGTGCCAGTAGTAGCGCGGCGGGACAGGGAGCCCTATATCTGCAAAAACTGTTTTTT

d_call: NA
j_call: TRBJ2-1
v_call: TRBV11-2
clone_size: once
cdr3_aa: CASSLVGRGYNEQFF
cdr3_nt: TGTGCCAGCAGCTTAGTCGGGAGAGGCTACAATGAGCAGTTCTTC

d_call: TRBD1
j_call: TRBJ2-5
v_call: TRBV5-5
clone_size: NA
cdr3_aa: CASSLQGAETQYF
cdr3_nt: TGTGCCAGCAGCCTGCAGGGGGCTGAGACCCAGTACTTC

d_call: TRBD1
j_call: TRBJ1-1
v_call: TRBV3-1/TRBV3-2
clone_size: NA
cdr3_aa: CASSQGTGGRSEAFF
cdr3_nt: TGTGCCAGCAGCCAAGGTACAGGGGGCAGGTCTGAAGCTTTCTTT

d_call: NA
j_call: TRBJ2-7
v_call: TRBV18
clone_size: once
cdr3_aa: CASSTSSYEQYF
cdr3_nt: TGTGCCAGCTCAACGAGCTCCTACGAGCAGTACTTC

d_call: NA
j_call: TRBJ1-3
v_call: TRBV29-1
clone_size: NA
cdr3_aa: CSAGHLGNTIYF
cdr3_nt: TGCAGCGCCGGACACCTCGGAAACACCATATATTTT

d_call: NA
j_call: TRBJ2-7
v_call: TRBV20-1
clone_size: NA
cdr3_aa: CSASERREQYF
cdr3_nt: TGCAGTGCTAGCGAGCGTCGCGAGCAGTACTTC

d_call: NA
j_call: TRBJ2-5
v_call: TRBV5-8
clone_size: NA
cdr3_aa: CASSFETKGETQYF
cdr3_nt: TGTGCCAGCAGCTTTGAGACAAAAGGAGAGACCCAGTACTTC

d_call: TRBD1
j_call: TRBJ1-5
v_call: TRBV7-3
clone_size: NA
cdr3_aa: CASSSHRGLLGGNQPQHF
cdr3_nt: TGTGCCAGCAGTTCCCACAGGGGGCTCCTTGGAGGCAATCAGCCCCAGCATTTT

d_call: NA
j_call: TRBJ2-7
v_call: TRBV4-3
clone_size: NA
cdr3_aa: CASSQDQASANYEQYF
cdr3_nt: TGCGCCAGCAGCCAAGATCAGGCTAGCGCGAACTACGAGCAGTACTTC

d_call: NA
j_call: TRBJ1-2
v_call: TRBV19
clone_size: many
cdr3_aa: CASMPSGRGWDGYTF
cdr3_nt: TGTGCCAGTATGCCCTCGGGCAGGGGATGGGATGGCTACACCTTC

d_call: TRBD1
j_call: TRBJ2-7
v_call: TRBV6-2/TRBV6-3
clone_size: NA
cdr3_aa: CASSIDRGSPYEQYF
cdr3_nt: TGTGCCAGCAGTATCGACAGGGGATCCCCCTACGAGCAGTACTTC

d_call: TRBD1
j_call: TRBJ2-1
v_call: TRBV7-9
clone_size: NA
cdr3_aa: CASSRDRGPFNEQFF
cdr3_nt: TGTGCCAGCAGTCGCGACAGGGGGCCCTTCAATGAGCAGTTCTTC

d_call: TRBD2
j_call: TRBJ2-5
v_call: TRBV5-1
clone_size: NA
cdr3_aa: CASSLQGGTGQETQYF
cdr3_nt: TGCGCCAGCAGCTTGCAGGGAGGGACTGGCCAAGAGACCCAGTACTTC

d_call: NA
j_call: TRBJ2-3
v_call: TRBV28
clone_size: few
cdr3_aa: CASSLRPGHIPSTDTQYF
cdr3_nt: TGTGCCAGCAGTTTACGGCCGGGACACATACCTAGCACAGATACGCAGTATTTT

d_call: NA
j_call: TRBJ2-6
v_call: TRBV19
clone_size: few
cdr3_aa: CASTLGGKTGSGANVLTF
cdr3_nt: TGTGCCAGTACCCTTGGAGGCAAAACTGGCTCTGGGGCCAACGTCCTGACTTTC

d_call: TRBD1
j_call: TRBJ1-1
v_call: TRBV18
clone_size: NA
cdr3_aa: CASSPPLGQGDMNTEAFF
cdr3_nt: TGTGCCAGCTCACCACCACTGGGACAGGGCGACATGAACACTGAAGCTTTCTTT

d_call: TRBD1
j_call: TRBJ2-1
v_call: TRBV14
clone_size: NA
cdr3_aa: CASTQGQGAGNEQFF
cdr3_nt: TGTGCCAGCACCCAAGGGCAGGGGGCGGGAAATGAGCAGTTCTTC

d_call: NA
j_call: TRBJ2-5
v_call: TRBV6-5
clone_size: NA
cdr3_aa: CASSYSGGKETQYF
cdr3_nt: TGTGCCAGCAGTTACTCTGGAGGGAAGGAGACCCAGTACTTC

d_call: NA
j_call: TRBJ2-3
v_call: TRBV7-2
clone_size: NA
cdr3_aa: CASSLAHGDTQYF
cdr3_nt: TGTGCCAGCAGCTTAGCGCACGGGGATACGCAGTATTTT

d_call: TRBD2
j_call: TRBJ2-3
v_call: TRBV5-4
clone_size: NA
cdr3_aa: CASSLGLAGGQDTQYF
cdr3_nt: TGTGCCAGCAGCTTGGGACTAGCGGGGGGGCAAGATACGCAGTATTTT

d_call: NA
j_call: TRBJ2-2
v_call: TRBV5-1
clone_size: few
cdr3_aa: CASSLGRVAGELFF
cdr3_nt: TGCGCCAGCAGCTTGGGCAGGGTCGCCGGGGAGCTGTTTTTT

d_call: NA
j_call: TRBJ1-6
v_call: TRBV11-1
clone_size: few
cdr3_aa: CASSPVAWGAPLHF
cdr3_nt: TGTGCCAGCAGCCCGGTCGCTTGGGGAGCACCCCTCCACTTT